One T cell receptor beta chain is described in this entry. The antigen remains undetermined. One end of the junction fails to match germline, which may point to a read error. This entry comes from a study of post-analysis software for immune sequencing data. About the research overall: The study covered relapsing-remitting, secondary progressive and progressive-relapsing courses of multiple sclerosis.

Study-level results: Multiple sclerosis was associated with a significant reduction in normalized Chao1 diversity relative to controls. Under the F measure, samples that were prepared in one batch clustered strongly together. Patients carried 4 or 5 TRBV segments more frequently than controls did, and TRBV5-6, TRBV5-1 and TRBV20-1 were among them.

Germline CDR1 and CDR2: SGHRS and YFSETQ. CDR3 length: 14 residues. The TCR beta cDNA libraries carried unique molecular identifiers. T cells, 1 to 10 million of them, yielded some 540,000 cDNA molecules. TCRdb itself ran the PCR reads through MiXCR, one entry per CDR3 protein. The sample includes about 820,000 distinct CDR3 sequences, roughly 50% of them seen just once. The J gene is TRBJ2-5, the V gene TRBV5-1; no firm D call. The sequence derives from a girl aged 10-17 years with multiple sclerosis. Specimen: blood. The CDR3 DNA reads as TGCGCCAGCAGCTTGGGTCCGACCCAAGAGGCCCAGTACTTC. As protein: CASSLGPTQEAQYF.